This T cell receptor beta chain is from a study of blood T cell repertoires in COVID-19. On the study more broadly: COVID-19 samples from acute and convalescent phases originated in the United States, Italy and Spain. T cells, B-cell-depleted T cells, or PBMCs supplied cDNA or gDNA.

V shed 8 bases and J 4 bases; nucleotides not matched to a gene: 7. CDR1 and CDR2 from the germline V gene are MNHEY and SVGAGI. The CDR3 is 13 residues long. Authors' methods: Amplifying reference gene primers gave estimates of nucleated cell counts. TCRdb keeps only in-frame clones here, not all; method: immunoSEQ multiplex PCR. V and J calls and clone size are copied from that table; D and trimming were computed from the DNA. This sample carries roughly 150,000 clones, about 79% of them seen once, and the ten largest clones take almost 10%. This receptor was taken from a woman aged 50 to 60 with acute or convalescent COVID-19. The chain recombines TRBV6-5 with TRBJ2-7; 8 bases map to TRBD2. The source material was peripheral blood. The CDR3 sequence: CASRTSRDYEQYF. The CDR3 coding sequence is TGTGCCAGCCGGACTAGCAGAGATTACGAGCAGTACTTC.